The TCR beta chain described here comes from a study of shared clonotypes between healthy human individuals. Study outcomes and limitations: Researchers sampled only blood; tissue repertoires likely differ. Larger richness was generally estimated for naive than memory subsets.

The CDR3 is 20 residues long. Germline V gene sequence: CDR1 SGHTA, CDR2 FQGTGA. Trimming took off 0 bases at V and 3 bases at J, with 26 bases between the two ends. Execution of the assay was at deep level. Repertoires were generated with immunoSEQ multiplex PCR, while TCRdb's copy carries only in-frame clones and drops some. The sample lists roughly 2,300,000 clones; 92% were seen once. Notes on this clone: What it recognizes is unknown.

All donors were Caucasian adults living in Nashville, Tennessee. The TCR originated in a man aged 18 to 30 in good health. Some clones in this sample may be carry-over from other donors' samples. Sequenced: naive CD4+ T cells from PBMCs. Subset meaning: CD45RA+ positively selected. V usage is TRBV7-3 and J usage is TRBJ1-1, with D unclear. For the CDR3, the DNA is TGTGCCAGCAGCTTAACACCGAACTGGGCAGTGTGGCGTAATGACACTGAAGCTTTCTTT. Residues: CASSLTPNWAVWRNDTEAFF.